This is a list of T cell receptor beta chains from one sample in a study of post-analysis software for immune sequencing data. Each CDR3 protein is one row after TCRdb ran MiXCR on the PCR reads. The sample shows a few hundred thousand distinct CDR3 sequences, around 40% of them seen only once. The sample comprised blood. These receptor sequences come from a girl aged 10-17 years with multiple sclerosis. Both conserved end residues are part of each CDR3. D genes are given only for firm matches. Clone size is shown for a subset of rows, as once, few, many or a class of expanded clone.

CDR3aa: CSARDLGGTAGSYEQYF; CDR3nt: TGCAGTGCTAGAGACCTTGGGGGGACAGCGGGATCCTACGAGCAGTACTTC; j_gene: TRBJ2-7; d_gene: -; abundance: few; v_gene: TRBV20-1
CDR3aa: CSARPMSAGGYNEQFF; CDR3nt: TGCAGTGCTAGACCGATGTCGGCGGGGGGCTACAATGAGCAGTTCTTC; j_gene: TRBJ2-1; d_gene: TRBD2; abundance: -; v_gene: TRBV20-1
CDR3aa: CASRLRPYEQYF; CDR3nt: TGTGCCAGCAGACTCCGGCCCTACGAGCAGTACTTC; j_gene: TRBJ2-7; d_gene: -; abundance: -; v_gene: TRBV12-3/TRBV12-4
CDR3aa: CASSLEGGNTEAFF; CDR3nt: TGCGCCAGCAGCTTGGAGGGGGGAAATACTGAAGCTTTCTTT; j_gene: TRBJ1-1; d_gene: -; abundance: -; v_gene: TRBV5-1
CDR3aa: CASTVTAGGPYEQYF; CDR3nt: TGTGCCAGCACCGTGACGGCGGGAGGACCTTACGAGCAGTACTTC; j_gene: TRBJ2-7; d_gene: TRBD2; abundance: -; v_gene: TRBV7-2
CDR3aa: CSVQLPTSGYNEPFF; CDR3nt: TGCAGCGTTCAACTTCCGACTAGCGGATACAATGAGCCGTTCTTC; j_gene: TRBJ2-1; d_gene: TRBD2; abundance: few; v_gene: TRBV29-1
CDR3aa: CASRFGGSYNEQFF; CDR3nt: TGTGCCAGCAGGTTCGGGGGCTCCTACAATGAGCAGTTCTTC; j_gene: TRBJ2-1; d_gene: -; abundance: few; v_gene: TRBV7-3
CDR3aa: CSARELAGGYNEQFF; CDR3nt: TGCAGTGCTAGAGAGTTAGCGGGAGGGTACAATGAGCAGTTCTTC; j_gene: TRBJ2-1; d_gene: TRBD2; abundance: few; v_gene: TRBV20-1
CDR3aa: CSARGDTGTGYEQYF; CDR3nt: TGCAGTGCTAGAGGGGATACCGGGACAGGCTACGAGCAGTACTTC; j_gene: TRBJ2-7; d_gene: TRBD1; abundance: -; v_gene: TRBV20-1
CDR3aa: CASSLDPSTQYF; CDR3nt: TGCGCCAGCAGCTTGGACCCAAGTACGCAGTATTTT; j_gene: TRBJ2-3; d_gene: -; abundance: few; v_gene: TRBV5-1
CDR3aa: CSAKKAGGSHEQYF; CDR3nt: TGCAGTGCAAAGAAGGCGGGAGGGTCCCACGAGCAGTACTTC; j_gene: TRBJ2-7; d_gene: TRBD2; abundance: once; v_gene: TRBV20-1
CDR3aa: CASSLAREGGWFF; CDR3nt: TGTGCCAGCAGTTTAGCGCGGGAGGGGGGTTGGTTCTTC; j_gene: TRBJ2-1; d_gene: TRBD2; abundance: few; v_gene: TRBV12-3/TRBV12-4
CDR3aa: CASSERVNNYGYTF; CDR3nt: TGTGCCAGCAGTGAACGGGTGAATAACTATGGCTACACCTTC; j_gene: TRBJ1-2; d_gene: -; abundance: once; v_gene: TRBV2
CDR3aa: CAISKEAKETQYF; CDR3nt: TGTGCCATCAGCAAGGAGGCTAAGGAGACCCAGTACTTC; j_gene: TRBJ2-5; d_gene: -; abundance: -; v_gene: TRBV10-3
CDR3aa: CASSLEQDGTDTQYF; CDR3nt: TGCGCCAGCAGCTTGGAACAGGACGGGACAGATACGCAGTATTTT; j_gene: TRBJ2-3; d_gene: -; abundance: few; v_gene: TRBV5-1
CDR3aa: CASSLGLLADTRYF; CDR3nt: TGTGCCAGCAGCTTAGGCCTCTTAGCAGATACGCGGTATTTT; j_gene: TRBJ2-3; d_gene: -; abundance: -; v_gene: TRBV7-2
CDR3aa: CASRPGTSGRAETQYF; CDR3nt: TGCGCCAGCAGACCCGGGACTAGCGGGAGAGCGGAGACCCAGTACTTC; j_gene: TRBJ2-5; d_gene: TRBD2; abundance: few; v_gene: TRBV5-1
CDR3aa: CASRPAGANSGANVLTF; CDR3nt: TGTGCCAGCAGGCCGGCTGGGGCCAACTCTGGGGCCAACGTCCTGACTTTC; j_gene: TRBJ2-6; d_gene: -; abundance: few; v_gene: TRBV12-3/TRBV12-4
CDR3aa: CSAPPSTSGYQETQYF; CDR3nt: TGCAGTGCGCCCCCCAGCACTAGCGGTTACCAAGAGACCCAGTACTTC; j_gene: TRBJ2-5; d_gene: TRBD2; abundance: -; v_gene: TRBV20-1
CDR3aa: CATSRDRAHSYNEQFF; CDR3nt: TGTGCCACCAGCAGAGATCGGGCGCACTCCTACAATGAGCAGTTCTTC; j_gene: TRBJ2-1; d_gene: -; abundance: few; v_gene: TRBV15
CDR3aa: CSARDPLRPPLHF; CDR3nt: TGCAGTGCTAGAGATCCCCTCAGGCCACCCCTCCACTTT; j_gene: TRBJ1-6; d_gene: -; abundance: -; v_gene: TRBV20-1
CDR3aa: CSVELGVETQYF; CDR3nt: TGCAGCGTTGAATTAGGCGTCGAGACCCAGTACTTC; j_gene: TRBJ2-5; d_gene: -; abundance: many; v_gene: TRBV29-1
CDR3aa: CASSRDRVYGYTF; CDR3nt: TGTGCCAGCAGCCGGGACAGGGTCTATGGCTACACCTTC; j_gene: TRBJ1-2; d_gene: TRBD1; abundance: -; v_gene: TRBV6-2/TRBV6-3
CDR3aa: CASSLVRGPNYEQYF; CDR3nt: TGTGCCAGCAGTTTGGTCAGGGGACCCAACTACGAGCAGTACTTC; j_gene: TRBJ2-7; d_gene: -; abundance: few; v_gene: TRBV28
CDR3aa: CASSLEQNGGHYEQYF; CDR3nt: TGCGCCAGCAGCTTGGAACAAAACGGGGGTCACTACGAGCAGTACTTC; j_gene: TRBJ2-7; d_gene: -; abundance: -; v_gene: TRBV5-1
CDR3aa: CASSPRTSGMATYNEQFF; CDR3nt: TGTGCTAGCAGCCCACGGACTAGCGGGATGGCAACCTACAATGAGCAGTTCTTC; j_gene: TRBJ2-1; d_gene: TRBD2; abundance: -; v_gene: TRBV7-7
CDR3aa: CASSPGTGDRPQHF; CDR3nt: TGTGCCAGCAGTCCTGGGACAGGGGATCGGCCCCAGCATTTT; j_gene: TRBJ1-5; d_gene: TRBD1; abundance: -; v_gene: TRBV6-2/TRBV6-3
CDR3aa: CSARGGVNEKLFF; CDR3nt: TGCAGTGCTAGAGGTGGAGTTAATGAAAAACTGTTTTTT; j_gene: TRBJ1-4; d_gene: -; abundance: -; v_gene: TRBV20-1
CDR3aa: CSVTLAFDEQFF; CDR3nt: TGCAGCGTCACTCTAGCTTTCGATGAGCAGTTCTTC; j_gene: TRBJ2-1; d_gene: -; abundance: few; v_gene: TRBV29-1
CDR3aa: CASSLTTVGAREQYF; CDR3nt: TGTGCCAGCAGCTTGACGACAGTGGGGGCTCGGGAGCAGTACTTC; j_gene: TRBJ2-5; d_gene: -; abundance: -; v_gene: TRBV7-9
CDR3aa: CASSTRTSGSYEQYF; CDR3nt: TGTGCCAGCAGTACCCGGACTAGCGGCTCCTACGAGCAGTACTTC; j_gene: TRBJ2-7; d_gene: TRBD2; abundance: -; v_gene: TRBV6-5
CDR3aa: CASSPGGRESNQPQHF; CDR3nt: TGTGCCAGCAGTCCGGGCGGCAGGGAGAGCAATCAGCCCCAGCATTTT; j_gene: TRBJ1-5; d_gene: -; abundance: once; v_gene: TRBV28
CDR3aa: CASSLYGQSNSPLHF; CDR3nt: TGTGCCAGCAGTTTATACGGACAGTCAAATTCACCCCTCCACTTT; j_gene: TRBJ1-6; d_gene: -; abundance: many; v_gene: TRBV27
CDR3aa: CASTPGWDTQYF; CDR3nt: TGTGCCAGCACCCCCGGGTGGGATACGCAGTATTTT; j_gene: TRBJ2-3; d_gene: -; abundance: once; v_gene: TRBV12-3/TRBV12-4
CDR3aa: CSAQGSGELFF; CDR3nt: TGCAGCGCTCAGGGTTCCGGGGAGCTGTTTTTT; j_gene: TRBJ2-2; d_gene: -; abundance: few; v_gene: TRBV29-1
CDR3aa: CSVTGANEKLFF; CDR3nt: TGCAGCGTGACAGGGGCGAATGAAAAACTGTTTTTT; j_gene: TRBJ1-4; d_gene: TRBD1; abundance: -; v_gene: TRBV29-1
CDR3aa: CAWRVAGNHEQYF; CDR3nt: TGTGCCTGGAGGGTAGCGGGGAACCACGAGCAGTACTTC; j_gene: TRBJ2-7; d_gene: TRBD2; abundance: -; v_gene: TRBV30
CDR3aa: CASSGLDGVVGTQYF; CDR3nt: TGTGCCAGCAGCGGCCTGGACGGCGTGGTGGGGACCCAGTACTTC; j_gene: TRBJ2-5; d_gene: -; abundance: -; v_gene: TRBV7-9
CDR3aa: CSVEDRTGYYGYTF; CDR3nt: TGCAGCGTTGAAGATCGGACAGGATACTATGGCTACACCTTC; j_gene: TRBJ1-2; d_gene: TRBD1; abundance: -; v_gene: TRBV29-1
CDR3aa: CASSYGGRAKNIQYF; CDR3nt: TGTGCCAGCAGTTACGGCGGGAGGGCCAAAAACATTCAGTACTTC; j_gene: TRBJ2-4; d_gene: TRBD2; abundance: -; v_gene: TRBV6-2/TRBV6-3
CDR3aa: CASSYSGSYNEQFF; CDR3nt: TGTGCCAGCAGTTACTCGGGATCTTACAATGAGCAGTTCTTC; j_gene: TRBJ2-1; d_gene: -; abundance: many; v_gene: TRBV6-2/TRBV6-3
CDR3aa: CASSPRLRSYEQYF; CDR3nt: TGTGCCAGCAGCCCCAGACTAAGATCCTACGAGCAGTACTTC; j_gene: TRBJ2-7; d_gene: -; abundance: -; v_gene: TRBV7-9
CDR3aa: CASKYRVTADTQYF; CDR3nt: TGCGCCAGCAAATACCGGGTGACGGCAGATACGCAGTATTTT; j_gene: TRBJ2-3; d_gene: -; abundance: few; v_gene: TRBV5-1
CDR3aa: CSASSGPNGYTF; CDR3nt: TGCAGTGCGTCTTCCGGACCAAATGGCTACACCTTC; j_gene: TRBJ1-2; d_gene: -; abundance: -; v_gene: TRBV20-1
CDR3aa: CASSQDGWRDTYEQYF; CDR3nt: TGCGCCAGCAGCCAAGATGGTTGGCGGGATACCTACGAGCAGTACTTC; j_gene: TRBJ2-7; d_gene: -; abundance: -; v_gene: TRBV4-1
CDR3aa: CASREDRGRTDTQYF; CDR3nt: TGTGCCAGCAGGGAGGACAGGGGGCGTACAGATACGCAGTATTTT; j_gene: TRBJ2-3; d_gene: TRBD1; abundance: few; v_gene: TRBV28
CDR3aa: CNGGEDVLTF; CDR3nt: TGTAACGGGGGGGAGGACGTCCTGACTTTC; j_gene: TRBJ2-6; d_gene: TRBD2; abundance: few; v_gene: TRBV7-9
CDR3aa: CSARALAGASSSYKEQFF; CDR3nt: TGCAGTGCTAGAGCCCTAGCGGGAGCTTCGAGTTCCTACAAGGAGCAGTTCTTC; j_gene: TRBJ2-1; d_gene: TRBD2; abundance: -; v_gene: TRBV20-1
CDR3aa: CAIVRASYEQYF; CDR3nt: TGTGCCATCGTTCGGGCCAGCTACGAGCAGTACTTC; j_gene: TRBJ2-7; d_gene: -; abundance: many; v_gene: TRBV7-2
CDR3aa: CASSRQGAGILADTQYF; CDR3nt: TGTGCCAGCAGCCGCCAGGGGGCCGGTATCCTCGCAGATACGCAGTATTTT; j_gene: TRBJ2-3; d_gene: TRBD1; abundance: -; v_gene: TRBV6-1
CDR3aa: CSVNRGDTGELFF; CDR3nt: TGCAGCGTCAATAGGGGGGACACCGGGGAGCTGTTTTTT; j_gene: TRBJ2-2; d_gene: -; abundance: -; v_gene: TRBV29-1
CDR3aa: CASSSPGQGAGDTQYF; CDR3nt: TGTGCCAGCAGTTCACCGGGACAGGGGGCAGGAGATACGCAGTATTTT; j_gene: TRBJ2-3; d_gene: TRBD1; abundance: -; v_gene: TRBV11-2